The clone carrying this T cell receptor beta chain was picked up a small number of times. What it binds is not known. One end of the junction fails to match germline, which may point to a read error. The CDR3 totals 15 residues. Germline-derived CDR1 and CDR2 are SGHTA and FQGNSA. These data originate in a study of glioma-infiltrating T cells. Using RNA template, CDR3s of TCR alpha and beta were amplified with iRepertoire arm-PCR. For one-step reverse transcription and amplification, about 85-400 ng of tissue mRNA or PBMC total RNA was used. TCRdb redid the calling of the multiplex PCR reads with MiXCR, one entry per CDR3 protein. Altogether around 20,000 distinct CDR3 sequences are present, 20% to 25% being singletons, with the ten largest covering 13%. Notes on the study in general: CDR3 overlap between tissue and blood was very small. Non-neoplastic patients had below-expected tissue-blood divergence, while all gliomas exceeded expectation.

This chain joins TRBV7-2 and TRBJ1-2, with 9 bases aligning to TRBD1. The sample taken for sequencing was glioma tissue, nonneoplastic brain tissue, or PBMCs (not recorded which). This TCR was sampled from a human donor with low-grade glioma or glioblastoma, undergoing nonglioma brain surgery, or in good health (not recorded which). The CDR3 here is CARSPRTGANYGYTF. Here the CDR3 DNA reads TGTGCCCGCAGCCCCCGGACAGGGGCCAACTATGGCTACACCTTC.